This is a list of T cell receptor beta chains from one sample in a study of T cell responses to AZD1222 COVID-19 vaccine. Measured with immunoSEQ multiplex PCR; TCRdb has only the in-frame clones, and not every one. The sample contains roughly 100,000 clones, approximately 92% of which appear only once. Sequencing used peripheral blood, obtained 28 days after the second AZD1222 dose. The source is an adult who received the AZD1222 COVID-19 vaccine. CDR3s leave out the opening cysteine and the closing phenylalanine or tryptophan. Not all rows give a size; the values are once, few, many and, for expanded clones, a class.

J | V | size | CDR3
TRBJ1-3 | TRBV4-2 | few | ASSQDPFRTTGNTIY
TRBJ2-2 | TRBV6-5 | few | ASSYEGRRTGELF
TRBJ2-7 | TRBV13 | . | ASSLRRDAYEQY
TRBJ1-2 | TRBV28 | . | ASRYLQVLGYGYT
TRBJ1-5 | TRBV19 | once | ASSIWRDGNQPQH
TRBJ1-2 | TRBV28 | . | ASTPEVPYGYT
TRBJ1-5 | TRBV28 | . | ASSHPVRGQPQH
TRBJ2-7 | TRBV3-1/TRBV3-2 | . | ASSQDRGNEQY
TRBJ2-1 | TRBV4-1 | . | ASSQVERRSSYNEQF
TRBJ1-2 | TRBV28 | . | ASSLHSGGGGGYT
TRBJ1-1 | TRBV11-2 | . | ASNPSQGGTEAF
TRBJ1-6 | TRBV14 | . | ASSPHQGVGSPLH
TRBJ2-7 | TRBV6-6 | once | ASSYLVLDSSYEQY
TRBJ2-3 | TRBV18 | . | ASSPNQGFTDTQY
TRBJ1-4 | TRBV5-4 | . | ASSLTPATNEKLF